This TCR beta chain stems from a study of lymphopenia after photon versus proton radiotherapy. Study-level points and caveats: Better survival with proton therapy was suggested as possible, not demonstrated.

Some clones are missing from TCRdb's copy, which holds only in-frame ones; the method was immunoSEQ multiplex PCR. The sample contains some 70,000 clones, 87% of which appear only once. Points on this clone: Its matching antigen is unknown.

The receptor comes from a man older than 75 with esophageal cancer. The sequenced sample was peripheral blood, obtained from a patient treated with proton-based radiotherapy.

The DNA for the CDR3 is TGTGCCAGCAGCTTGGATGCAGGAACTGGAAACACCATATATTTT. This gives the protein CASSLDAGTGNTIYF. The chain uses TRBV5-8 and TRBJ1-3; D is ambiguous. From germline, CDR1 is SGHTS and CDR2 YDEGEE. Deletions cut 0 bases from V and 2 bases from J, with 9 bases between. The CDR3 sequence is 15 residues long.